This passage covers 9 T cell receptor beta chains from one sample sequenced in a study of cytomegalovirus exposure and HLA in healthy donors. PCR used 60 Vbeta primers and 13 Jbeta primers. Method: immunoSEQ multiplex PCR; TCRdb's copy keeps in-frame clones and lacks some. The table lists 150,000 to 200,000 clones, about 82% of them singletons. Sequencing was done on a sample of PBMCs. Every receptor here comes from a male donor in good health and CMV-seronegative.

The table lists this clone with a count of one. CDR3 sequence: CASSPSGTKDYEQYF. The CDR3 nucleotides are TGTGCCAGCAGCCCTTCCGGGACTAAGGACTACGAGCAGTACTTC. The chain employs TRBV7-3 and TRBJ2-5, with TRBD2 matching over 7 bases. Near its end, the DNA agrees better with TRBJ2-7, so the J call may be wrong. Germline V gives CDR1 SGHTA, CDR2 FQGTGA. The CDR3 has 15 residues.

The gene calls are TRBV5-1 and TRBJ2-2; D gene uncertain. The V gene's germline CDR1 is SGHRS and CDR2 YFSETQ. V was cut by 0 bases and J by 2 bases, with 11 bases left in between. CDR3 length equals 16 residues. The CDR3 loop reads CASSLGLGGNTGELFF. The CDR3 region has the DNA TGCGCCAGCAGCTTGGGACTGGGTGGTAACACCGGGGAGCTGTTTTTT.

The table lists this clone with a count of one. CDR3 loop: CASSVPTSEISYNEQFF. CDR3 DNA sequence: TGTGCCAGCAGTGTACCGACTAGCGAGATCTCCTACAATGAGCAGTTCTTC. The J gene is TRBJ2-1, the V gene TRBV2, with 8 bases lining up with TRBD2. V trimming: 4 bases; J trimming: 0 bases; junction bases outside the gene matches: 8. The CDR3 is 17 amino acids. Germline V CDR1 and CDR2: SNHLY, FYNNEI. Full variable domain (missing parts from reference TRBV2 and TRBJ2-1): EPEVTQTPSHQVTQMGQEVILRCVPISNHLYFYWYRQILGQKVEFLVSFYNNEISEKSEIFDDQFSVERPDGSNFTLKIRSTKLEDSAMYFCASSVPTSEISYNEQFFGPGTRLTVL.

The DNA of the CDR3 is TGTGCCAGCAGCCCGCGGCAGGGGAACACTGAAGCTTTCTTT. It translates to CASSPRQGNTEAFF. V is TRBV7-9 and J is TRBJ1-1; the D gene is possibly TRBD1 (5 bases). In germline, CDR1 is SEHNR, CDR2 FQNEAQ (reference sequence). The CDR3 length is 14 residues. V lost 5 bases and J 1 base, leaving 11 bases between the germline ends. The full variable domain, completed using reference TRBV7-9 and TRBJ1-1, is DTGVSQNPRHKITKRGQNVTFRCDPISEHNRLYWYRQTLGQGPEFLTYFQNEAQLEKSRLLSDRFSAERPKGSFSTLEIQRTEQGDSAMYLCASSPRQGNTEAFFGQGTRLTVV.

There are a few counts of this clone. This sequence joins TRBV4-3 and TRBJ2-7; 10 positions match TRBD2. CDR1 and CDR2 from the germline V gene are LGHNA and YSLEER. CDR3 length: 17 residues. J gave up 0 bases and V 3 bases, and 8 bases lay outside the gene matches. The CDR3 here is CASSQGTGTSVSYEQYF. CDR3 nucleotide sequence: TGCGCCAGCAGCCAGGGGACCGGGACTAGCGTCTCCTACGAGCAGTACTTC.

This chain joins TRBV9 and TRBJ2-2; TRBD2 is a possible D gene (5 bases). The V gene lost 2 bases and the J gene lost 0 bases, with 11 bases spanning the gap. Germline V gene lookup returns CDR1 SGDLS and CDR2 YYNGEE. This CDR3 is built from 16 residues. CDR3 protein: CASSVAGNANTGELFF. The CDR3 DNA sequence: TGTGCCAGCAGCGTGGCCGGGAACGCGAACACCGGGGAGCTGTTTTTT.

The chain employs TRBV9 and TRBJ2-3, with a tentative D call TRBD1 (5 bases). Trimming pared 3 bases from V and 4 bases from J, leaving 6 bases between. Looked up from germline, CDR1 is SGDLS and CDR2 is YYNGEE. The CDR3 is 12 amino acids. The CDR3 nucleotides are TGTGCCAGCAGCGCAGGGTCAGATACGCAGTATTTT. It translates to CASSAGSDTQYF.

V is TRBV9 and J is TRBJ1-2, with 9 bases aligning to TRBD1. Losses at the gene ends were 6 bases for V and 3 bases for J; bases not matched to a gene: 6. Germline loops: CDR1 SGDLS, CDR2 YYNGEE. This CDR3 is built from 14 residues. The CDR3 is CASKPGQGDYGYTF. The CDR3 coding sequence is TGTGCCAGCAAACCGGGACAGGGCGACTATGGCTACACCTTC.

This rearrangement joins TRBV7-2 to TRBJ2-5; 7 nucleotides match TRBD1. The CDR3 runs 17 residues. Losses at the gene ends were 1 base for V and 1 base for J; bases not matched to a gene: 9. Germline V gene sequence: CDR1 SGHTA, CDR2 FQGNSA. CDR3 region: CASSLEANRGFQETQYF. In nucleotides, the CDR3 is TGTGCCAGCAGCTTAGAGGCTAACAGGGGATTCCAAGAGACCCAGTACTTC.